The rows below give T cell receptor beta chains drawn from one sample of a study of a mutant IDH1 vaccine in newly diagnosed glioma. Which antigens these TCRs recognize remains unknown. Sequenced by immunoSEQ multiplex PCR; TCRdb stores in-frame clones only, minus some. The data show 50,000 to 55,000 clones, with around 80% seen just once and about 5.2% held by the top ten. Sample: PBMCs, taken from a glioma patient whose treatment included an IDH1 peptide vaccine. The source of these receptors is a man aged 50 to 59 with glioma. The CDR3 runs from the conserved cysteine through the conserved F or W. Each record gives: CDR3 DNA, CDR3 protein, D gene, V gene, J gene, clone size. The D gene is left open where the match is weak. Clone size is not always given. Where it is, it says once, few, many or a class for expanded clones.

TGTGCCAGCAGCGCAGGAGGGACAGGGAATCTTCAGTTGAGCTTC	CASSAGGTGNLQLSF	TRBD1	TRBV11-1	TRBJ2-7	-
TGTGCCAGCAGGAACCGGACAGCATACGAGCAGTACTTC	CASRNRTAYEQYF	-	TRBV6-5	TRBJ2-7	-
TGCGCCAGCAGCCAAGAAGTAGGACAGAACTATGGCTACACCTTC	CASSQEVGQNYGYTF	-	TRBV4-3	TRBJ1-2	-
TGTGCCAGCAGTTTTAGGGGGAACACTGAAGCTTTCTTT	CASSFRGNTEAFF	-	TRBV28	TRBJ1-1	-
TGTGCCAGCAGCCCCGACCTGGGACAGGAAGCCTACAATGAGCAGTTCTTC	CASSPDLGQEAYNEQFF	TRBD1	TRBV13	TRBJ2-1	-
TGTGCCATCCAGGTCACCGACCGCTCTGAAGCTTTCTTT	CAIQVTDRSEAFF	-	TRBV10-3	TRBJ1-1	-
TGTGCCAGCACCCCCATGGGGACGAACACTGAAGCTTTCTTT	CASTPMGTNTEAFF	-	TRBV7-2	TRBJ1-1	-
TGTGCCAGCAGCCCTAGGACTAGCCGGCAGTTCTTC	CASSPRTSRQFF	TRBD2	TRBV5-8	TRBJ2-1	-
TGTGCCAGCAGTTACCTGGCCCGGAATGAAAAACTGTTTTTT	CASSYLARNEKLFF	-	TRBV6-5	TRBJ1-4	few
TGCGCCAGCAGTGAGTCGCCGATAGACAGGCCTGCAACTAATGAAAAACTGTTTTTT	CASSESPIDRPATNEKLFF	-	TRBV10-2	TRBJ1-4	-
TGCGCCAGCAGCTTGGGGGCAGGGACGGAGACCCAGTACTTC	CASSLGAGTETQYF	-	TRBV5-1	TRBJ2-5	-
TGCGCCAGCAGCTGGGGACAGACGAACACTGAAGCTTTCTTT	CASSWGQTNTEAFF	TRBD1	TRBV5-1	TRBJ1-1	few
TGTGCCAGTAGTATATCGTCTAGCACTCACACCGGGGAGCTGTTTTTT	CASSISSSTHTGELFF	-	TRBV19	TRBJ2-2	-
TGTGCCAGCAGCTTAGACCTAGGCAGGGGATTCTCCTACGAGCAGTACTTC	CASSLDLGRGFSYEQYF	-	TRBV11-3	TRBJ2-7	-